The clone carrying this T cell receptor beta chain was observed a handful of times. The sample comes from a study of immune characterization of retroperitoneal liposarcoma. TCRdb reanalysed the PCR reads using MiXCR and keeps one entry per CDR3 protein. The table lists almost 2,500 distinct CDR3 sequences, roughly 42% of them singletons. V was clipped by 4 bases and J by 9 bases, with 16 bases between them. The CDR3 loop spans 14 amino acids. Germline CDR1 LGHNA, CDR2 YSLEER. The sequence came from a male donor with retroperitoneal liposarcoma. Sequences were obtained from tumor tissue. The V and J genes are TRBV4-3 and TRBJ2-1, with a tentative D call TRBD2 (6 bases). The CDR3 spells CASSPTMTSSEQFF. The CDR3 bases are TGCGCCAGCAGCCCAACAATGACTAGTAGTGAGCAGTTCTTC.